These 29 T cell receptor beta chains share one sample of origin, sequenced in a study of CXCR3-negative and CXCR3-positive naive CD8 T cells. The libraries of TRB cDNA were prepared using 5' RACE with UMI labels. TCRdb re-called the 5' RACE reads; every CDR3 protein appears as one record, without DNA. The listing records 100,000 to 150,000 distinct CDR3 sequences. The sequenced sample consisted of naive CXCR3- CD8+ T cells from blood. Subset here: CD45RO-CCR7+CD27+CD95- naive CD8+ T cells lacking CXCR3 (TNR3-). The source of these receptors is a human donor in good health. Some clones in this sample may be carry-over from other donors' samples.

The chain has TRBV30 and TRBJ1-1; TCRdb calls TRBD1, which cannot be checked without DNA. In germline, CDR1 is GTSNPN, CDR2 SVGIG (reference sequence). The CDR3 length is 12 residues. The CDR3 here is CAQGQANTEAFF.

This chain connects TRBV6-5 to TRBJ2-3; TCRdb names TRBD1, which stays unverified in the absence of DNA. The germline V gene encodes CDR1 MNHEY and CDR2 SVGAGI. The CDR3 consists of 14 residues. The CDR3 protein is CASSYTGGSDTQYF.

The V and J genes are TRBV7-6 and TRBJ2-1; no DNA is available, so the TRBD1 call from TCRdb remains unchecked. The CDR3 extends over 14 amino acids. Germline assignment: CDR1 SGHVS and CDR2 FNYEAQ. CDR3: CASGFLGGDGEQFF.

The CDR3 protein is CASSLDSGRGTDTQYF. This chain joins TRBV7-8 and TRBJ2-3; TCRdb selects TRBD1, and the lack of DNA leaves this call unchecked. CDR1 and CDR2 (germline): SGHVS, FQNEAQ. This CDR3 contains 16 residues. Based on the CDR3 plus reference TRBV7-8 and TRBJ2-3, the full variable domain is GAGVSQSPRYKVAKRGQDVALRCDPISGHVSLFWYQQALGQGPEFLTYFQNEAQLDKSGLPSDRFFAERPEGSVSTLKIQRTQQEDSAVYLCASSLDSGRGTDTQYFGPGTRLTVL.

The gene calls are TRBV29-1 and TRBJ2-2; there is no DNA to check the TCRdb D call of TRBD1. The CDR3 is 14 amino acids. Germline loops: CDR1 SQVTM, CDR2 ANQGSEA. This CDR3 reads CSVEPGDRPGELFF.

The chain recombines TRBV28 with TRBJ2-5; TCRdb indicates TRBD1, and absent DNA this call remains unverified. Germline loops: CDR1 MDHEN, CDR2 SYDVKM. The CDR3 loop spans 19 amino acids. CDR3 loop: CASSPQQTGAWIGQETQYF.

The V call is TRBV7-6, the J call TRBJ2-1; TCRdb's D call of TRBD1 is untestable without DNA. The CDR3 runs to 13 residues. Looked up from germline, CDR1 is SGHVS and CDR2 is FNYEAQ. CDR3 sequence: CASSLQGADEQFF.

The chain joins TRBV9 to TRBJ2-1; lacking DNA, the TRBD2 call made by TCRdb goes unchecked. The germline V gene has CDR1 SGDLS and CDR2 YYNGEE. The CDR3 runs 16 residues. This CDR3 reads CASSVDLAGDHNEQFF.

The V gene is TRBV7-9, the J gene TRBJ2-7. The CDR3 consists of 13 residues. Germline V lookup: CDR1 SEHNR, CDR2 FQNEAQ (reference sequence). The CDR3 protein is CASSSQGSYEQYF.

V gene TRBV12-3 or TRBV12-4 combines with J gene TRBJ1-5. This CDR3 has 12 amino acids. CDR3 amino acids: CASSPSTQPQHF.

V usage is TRBV19 and J usage is TRBJ2-7; no DNA is available, so the TRBD1 call from TCRdb remains unchecked. CDR1 and CDR2 from the germline V gene are LNHDA and SQIVND (reference sequence). This CDR3 contains 16 residues. The CDR3 reads CASSIYGDRAAYEQYF.

The chain employs TRBV28 and TRBJ1-3; there is no DNA to check the TCRdb D call of TRBD1. Per germline, CDR1 MDHEN and CDR2 SYDVKM. The CDR3 length is 15 residues. CDR3 in amino acids: CASSKGPTSGNTIYF.

The chain recombines TRBV28 with TRBJ2-1; the TCRdb call, TRBD1, lacks DNA for checking. The CDR3 length is 12 residues. Germline CDR1 MDHEN, CDR2 SYDVKM. This CDR3 is CASSPRDNEQFF.

The chain has TRBV11-2 and TRBJ2-3; TCRdb gives TRBD1 as the D gene, but with no DNA this cannot be confirmed. The CDR3 is made up of 17 amino acids. Germline CDR1 and CDR2: SGHAT and FQNNGV. CDR3: CASSSQGDAPLGDTQYF. Together with reference TRBV11-2 and TRBJ2-3, the CDR3 gives the full variable domain: EAGVAQSPRYKIIEKRQSVAFWCNPISGHATLYWYQQILGQGPKLLIQFQNNGVVDDSQLPKDRFSAERLKGVDSTLKIQPAKLEDSAVYLCASSSQGDAPLGDTQYFGPGTRLTVL.

This chain uses TRBV6-5 with TRBJ2-7; TCRdb calls TRBD1, which cannot be checked without DNA. The CDR3 totals 17 residues. CDR1 and CDR2 (germline): MNHEY, SVGAGI. Here the CDR3 reads CASSAVPTGGRGNEQYF.

The chain has TRBV13 and TRBJ2-1. Germline CDR1 reads PRHDT; CDR2 reads FYEKMQ (reference sequence). CDR3 length: 16 amino acids. This chain's CDR3 is CASSTPFGPRSNEQFF. Full variable domain (rest looked up from reference TRBV13 and TRBJ2-1): AAGVIQSPRHLIKEKRETATLKCYPIPRHDTVYWYQQGPGQDPQFLISFYEKMQSDKGSIPDRFSAQQFSDYHSELNMSSLELGDSALYFCASSTPFGPRSNEQFFGPGTRLTVL.

The chain joins TRBV29-1 to TRBJ2-1; lacking DNA, the TRBD2 call made by TCRdb goes unchecked. CDR1 SQVTM and CDR2 ANQGSEA come from the germline V gene. The length of the CDR3 is 15 residues. The CDR3 spells CSVAGTSGRYNEQFF.

The chain carries TRBV5-1 and TRBJ1-1; the D gene TCRdb calls, TRBD1, cannot be checked with no DNA. CDR3 length: 13 residues. The germline V gene encodes CDR1 SGHRS and CDR2 YFSETQ. CDR3 residues: CASRSPPNTEAFF. Full variable domain (rest looked up from reference TRBV5-1 and TRBJ1-1): KAGVTQTPRYLIKTRGQQVTLSCSPISGHRSVSWYQQTPGQGLQFLFEYFSETQRNKGNFPGRFSGRQFSNSRSEMNVSTLELGDSALYLCASRSPPNTEAFFGQGTRLTVV.

V usage is TRBV2 and J usage is TRBJ2-5; TCRdb returns TRBD1, unconfirmable since there is no DNA. The germline V gene has CDR1 SNHLY and CDR2 FYNNEI. The CDR3 totals 14 residues. Here the CDR3 reads CASSEFAGEETQYF.

The chain links TRBV5-6 to TRBJ2-3; TCRdb picks TRBD2, but there is no DNA to check that call. There are 18 residues in the CDR3. From germline, CDR1 is SGHDT and CDR2 YYEEEE. CDR3 sequence reads: CASSLALPSGAPTDTQYF.

This chain joins TRBV28 and TRBJ1-2; TCRdb proposes TRBD1, but this gene call is untestable without DNA. The CDR3 is made up of 15 amino acids. Germline CDR1 MDHEN, CDR2 SYDVKM. The CDR3 spells CASTSGTGSNYGYTF.

The chain carries TRBV29-1 and TRBJ2-3; the TCRdb D gene call, TRBD2, has no DNA to confirm it. The CDR3 loop spans 18 amino acids. Germline V gives CDR1 SQVTM, CDR2 ANQGSEA. CDR3 sequence: CSVAGLAGWGSSTDTQYF.

This sequence joins TRBV14 and TRBJ2-7. Germline V gene lookup returns CDR1 SGHDN and CDR2 FVKESK. There are 15 residues in the CDR3. This chain's CDR3 is CASSQDWRPTYEQYF.

The chain uses TRBV4-3 and TRBJ2-7; the TRBD1 assignment by TCRdb is unverifiable without DNA. Germline assignment: CDR1 LGHNA and CDR2 YSLEER. The CDR3 has 14 residues. The CDR3 protein is CASSDIGQSYEQYF.

The chain joins TRBV7-2 to TRBJ2-7; TCRdb picks TRBD1, but there is no DNA to check that call. Germline CDR1 SGHTA, CDR2 FQGNSA. This CDR3 contains 17 residues. The CDR3 protein is CASSLPVAGDNSYEQYF.

The chain combines TRBV6-5 with TRBJ1-2; there is no DNA to check the TCRdb D call of TRBD1. Per the germline V gene, CDR1 is MNHEY and CDR2 is SVGAGI. The CDR3 contains 15 residues. CDR3 in amino acids: CASKQPGTVLSGYTF.

The CDR3 region is CASASQNEQYF. This sequence joins TRBV7-1 and TRBJ2-7; TCRdb outputs TRBD1, but without DNA this stays unchecked. TRBV7-1 is flagged as an ORF with uncertain function. This CDR3 has 11 residues.

The chain links TRBV28 to TRBJ1-2. Germline V gene lookup returns CDR1 MDHEN and CDR2 SYDVKM. The CDR3 runs to 13 residues. This chain's CDR3 is CASSLREFYGYTF.

V and J are TRBV12-3 or TRBV12-4 and TRBJ1-3; TCRdb gives TRBD1 as the D gene, but with no DNA this cannot be confirmed. CDR3 length: 15 residues. CDR3 sequence: CASIRDSEPGNTIYF.